This TCR beta chain came from a study of OX40 agonist ivuxolimab in advanced cancers. The protocol was immunoSEQ multiplex PCR, while the TCRdb copy is restricted to in-frame clones and leaves out a portion. The sample includes some 90,000 clones, around 91% of them seen just once. Note on this clone: No antigen is known for it.

Study results and caveats: The study found that CD8+ T cells averaged more expanded clones than CD4+. Dosing at 0.1 to 3.0 mg/kg was accompanied by clonal expansion of CD4+ and CD8+ blood T cells by week 6.

The CDR3 length is 17 residues. The junction had 8 bases not matched to a gene; V was cut back by 2 bases and J by 0 bases. Germline V gene sequence: CDR1 KGHSH, CDR2 LQKENI. The chain recombines TRBV18 with TRBJ1-1; TRBD1 agrees at 8 bases. The sequenced sample was CD4+ or CD8+ T cells sorted from blood, obtained in a trial of the OX40 agonist ivuxolimab. This clonotype originated in an adult with an advanced solid tumor such as melanoma, head and neck, liver or kidney cancer. The DNA for the CDR3 is TGTGCCAGCTCACCAAGGGCAGGGGGCTATGTGAACACTGAAGCTTTCTTT. Translation: CASSPRAGGYVNTEAFF.